Listed below are T cell receptor beta chains from one sample, sequenced in a study of blood T cell repertoires in COVID-19. The repertoire was sequenced with immunoSEQ multiplex PCR; TCRdb's copy has only in-frame clones and lacks some. The repertoire includes some 28,000 clones, 84% of them detected once, and approximately 16% sits in the top ten. Sequenced sample: peripheral blood. These receptors were taken from a man in his 70s with active COVID-19. Each CDR3 is given with its conserved first and last residue. The D gene is left open where the match is weak.

v_call	j_call	d_call	cdr3_aa
TRBV11-3	TRBJ1-6	.	CASSLDSYNSPLHF
TRBV4-3	TRBJ2-6	.	CASSQDHSSGANVLTF
TRBV27	TRBJ2-5	TRBD1	CASSRRGQGGVPETQYF
TRBV29-1	TRBJ2-2	.	CSAGQYAGELFF
TRBV2	TRBJ1-1	TRBD1	CASRTRGQNTEAFF
TRBV28	TRBJ2-1	.	CASRGPGSWNEQFF
TRBV6-2/TRBV6-3	TRBJ2-7	.	CASSHSLASGEQYF
TRBV29-1	TRBJ2-5	TRBD1	CSDRTGLETQYF
TRBV16	TRBJ1-2	.	CASSQPTGYGYGYTF
TRBV9	TRBJ2-5	.	CASSVATTGTQQETQYF
TRBV11-2	TRBJ2-7	.	CASSFSRVGEQYF
TRBV28	TRBJ1-4	TRBD1	CASSAQTGGNEKLFF
TRBV6-1	TRBJ2-5	TRBD1	CASSEVGSGQGFSKQETQYF
TRBV7-3	TRBJ2-1	TRBD1	CASSSGTGVYNEQFF
TRBV4-3	TRBJ2-7	TRBD2	CASSQDLRGGTYEQYF
TRBV6-1	TRBJ1-1	.	CASSEAFSRVKAFF
TRBV7-6	TRBJ2-2	.	CASSAPRGGMGLAGELFF
TRBV11-2	TRBJ1-1	.	CASSLDHPGRAFF
TRBV4-2	TRBJ1-1	.	CASSQDVGQPEAFF
TRBV6-5	TRBJ2-4	.	CASSLTELAKNIQYF
TRBV7-9	TRBJ2-7	.	CASSLAVEQYF
TRBV19	TRBJ2-1	TRBD1	CASKRGQGEFSEQFF
TRBV20-1	TRBJ1-1	.	CSAPRGTEAFF
TRBV6-2/TRBV6-3	TRBJ2-7	TRBD2	CASSYFVARSGGGSYEQYF
TRBV7-9	TRBJ1-4	.	CASSKITGTNEKLFF
TRBV7-9	TRBJ2-1	TRBD2	CASSLVRAGGQNEQFF
TRBV3-1/TRBV3-2	TRBJ2-1	TRBD2	CASSVGNSGYNEQFF
TRBV9	TRBJ1-2	TRBD1	CASSATRQGGGYTF
TRBV7-3	TRBJ2-1	TRBD2	CASSSYSGGAKEAYNEQFF
TRBV4-2	TRBJ2-3	TRBD2	CASSQDAGGANTQYF
TRBV11-3	TRBJ2-1	.	CASSAGQRWSEQFF
TRBV24-1	TRBJ1-2	TRBD1	CATSDRQGNGYTF
TRBV6-5	TRBJ2-2	.	CASRGINRSPELFF
TRBV18	TRBJ2-7	TRBD2	CASSANSGVGVYEQYF
TRBV6-2/TRBV6-3	TRBJ2-7	TRBD1	CASSLIGTGRPTSYEQYF
TRBV5-1	TRBJ2-5	.	CASSLVSGPGVQETQYF
TRBV5-6	TRBJ1-2	TRBD1	CASSTRDRGLRYGYTF
TRBV11-2	TRBJ1-6	.	CASSLADRSSYNSPLHF
TRBV4-2	TRBJ2-3	TRBD1	CASSQDVGTGPDTQYF
TRBV5-3	TRBJ2-7	TRBD2	CARSCASGCSYEQYF
TRBV7-6	TRBJ1-2	TRBD1	CASSLDVGTGAPRYTF
TRBV4-1	TRBJ2-1	TRBD2	CASSQDRAGTSLTNEQFF
TRBV6-5	TRBJ2-3	TRBD2	CASKAGEGTDTQYF
TRBV30	TRBJ2-5	TRBD2	CAWRVRGEETQYF
TRBV11-3	TRBJ1-6	.	CASTRGSSYNSPLHF
TRBV2	TRBJ2-7	TRBD2	CARGGSGGVHEQYF
TRBV28	TRBJ2-3	TRBD1	CASRRTGLLSSTDTQYF
TRBV7-9	TRBJ2-1	.	CASSPARGWSSYNEQFF
TRBV21-1	TRBJ1-2	.	CASSASGSNYGYTF
TRBV7-2	TRBJ1-2	.	CASSLVADYGYTF
TRBV19	TRBJ2-5	.	CASSSTQGFQETQYF
TRBV5-1	TRBJ1-1	TRBD1	CASSSRRQGTEAFF
TRBV7-9	TRBJ2-3	.	CASSFRGADTQYF
TRBV27	TRBJ1-6	TRBD1	CASSLRQGASPSPLHF
TRBV5-1	TRBJ1-2	TRBD1	CASSSPGQAPPDGYTF
TRBV30	TRBJ2-3	.	CAWSSSGDTQYF
TRBV29-1	TRBJ2-3	.	CSVEPSPGTDTQYF
TRBV3-1/TRBV3-2	TRBJ2-7	.	CASSQGAGTYEQYF